This T cell receptor (beta chain) emerged from a study of shared clonotypes between healthy human individuals. Whole-study findings and limits: Compared with memory subsets, naive subsets generally had larger estimated richness. Owing to a small donor count, the genetic and exposure-history diversity represented was limited.

This table comes from immunoSEQ multiplex PCR, and its TCRdb copy is limited to in-frame clones, with some not included. This table holds more than 2 million clones, roughly 95% found once. The V end lost 3 bases, the J end lost 2 bases, and 14 bases lay between the germline ends. The CDR3 is made up of 17 amino acids. The germline V gene encodes CDR1 KGHSH and CDR2 LQKENI. In the case of this clone: The antigen is not known.

The material sequenced was naive CD4+ T cells sorted from blood. Noted subset: CD45RA+ positively selected. The V call is TRBV18, the J call TRBJ2-6, with a possible D match to TRBD1 (6 bases). The sequence was obtained from a man aged 18 to 35 in good health. The CDR3 region is CASSPQNTGTGANVLTF. The CDR3 DNA reads as TGTGCCAGCTCACCCCAAAATACAGGGACTGGGGCCAACGTCCTGACTTTC.